This entry describes one TCR beta chain. Its cognate antigen is unknown. This specimen comes from a study of long-term antiretroviral therapy in people with HIV. The study's findings and limits: Despite increasing after ART, diversity remained lower than that of transplant donor controls.

Running of the v3.0 immunoSEQ assay took place at survey level. Some clones are missing from TCRdb's copy, which holds only in-frame ones; the method was immunoSEQ multiplex PCR. This table holds 30,000 to 40,000 clones, approximately 85% found once. Germline CDR1 is MNHEY and CDR2 is SMNVEV (reference sequence). Unmatched junction bases numbered 11, after V lost 6 bases and J lost 1 base. The CDR3 consists of 16 residues. The rearrangement links TRBV27 to TRBJ2-7, with 8 bases fitting TRBD2. The sequences come from unsorted PBMCs, collected about 3.3 years after starting antiretroviral therapy. This TCR derives from a man between 18 and 35 years old with HIV. The CDR3 DNA reads as TGTGCCAGCAGAAAAAGGGGGGGACTAGTGTCCTACGAGCAGTACTTC. It specifies CASRKRGGLVSYEQYF.